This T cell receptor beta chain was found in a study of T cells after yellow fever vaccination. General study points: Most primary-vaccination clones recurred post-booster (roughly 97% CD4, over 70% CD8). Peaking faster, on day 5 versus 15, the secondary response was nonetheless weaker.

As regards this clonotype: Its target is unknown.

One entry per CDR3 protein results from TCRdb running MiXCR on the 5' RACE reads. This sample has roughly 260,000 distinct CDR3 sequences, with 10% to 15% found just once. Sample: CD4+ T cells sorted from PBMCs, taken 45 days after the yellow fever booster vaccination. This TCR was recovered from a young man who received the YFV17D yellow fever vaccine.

CDR3 region: CASSQITRAWDEQFF. The CDR3 region has the DNA TGTGCCAGCAGCCAAATTACAAGGGCTTGGGATGAGCAGTTCTTC. The rearrangement uses TRBV3-1 and TRBJ2-1, with D uncertain. V lost 2 bases, J lost 8 bases, and 16 bases lay in between. Germline V gene lookup returns CDR1 LGHDT and CDR2 YNNKEL (reference sequence). This CDR3 has 15 amino acids.